This T cell receptor (beta chain) is drawn from a study of neurological immune-mediated disorders. Trimming removed 10 bases at V and 1 base at J, with 8 bases between. Germline V lookup: CDR1 MDHEN, CDR2 SYDVKM. The CDR3 extends over 12 amino acids. The table lists this clonotype with many counts. Every sequencing run produced over 190 million TCR-beta sequences, and the sequences from any one run covered 15-18 subjects. TCRdb redid the calling of the 5' RACE reads with MiXCR, one entry per CDR3 protein. The table includes 75,000 to 95,000 distinct CDR3 sequences, about 15% detected once. The sequence was obtained from a woman between 40 and 50 years old in good health. The gene calls are TRBV28 and TRBJ1-3; unclear D gene. The source material was PBMCs. The CDR3 region is CATGDSGNTIYF. CDR3 coding DNA: TGTGCCACCGGGGATTCTGGAAACACCATATATTTT.